This TCR beta chain stems from a study of cytomegalovirus exposure and HLA in healthy donors. Study results and caveats: Earlier analysis looked at TCR beta V segments, and most were productive about 90% or about 30% of the time. CMV antigen specificity was confirmed in vitro for a few CMV-associated chains. Follow-up analysis found HLA locus-dependent TCR association rates, highest for DRB1 and lowest for HLA-C.

PCR employed 60 Vbeta and 13 Jbeta primers. Here immunoSEQ multiplex PCR was the method, and the copy in TCRdb shows in-frame clones only, minus some. The data contain approximately 130,000 clones, about 74% of them singletons. This clone was counted between two and nine times. Its specificity is unknown. J lost 6 bases, V lost 1 base, and 12 bases had no gene match. Looked up from germline, CDR1 is SGHDN and CDR2 is FVKESK. The CDR3 contains 16 residues. Despite likely unrecorded immune exposures, the donors were nominally healthy at the time of sampling. The chain is built from TRBV14 and TRBJ2-7; 7 bases match TRBD1. The TCR sequence derives from a man aged 30-40 years in good health and CMV-seronegative. The sequencing input was PBMCs. The CDR3 is CASSQVARTGSREQYF. CDR3 nucleotides: TGTGCCAGCAGCCAAGTTGCCCGGACAGGTTCGCGCGAGCAGTACTTC.